This T cell receptor beta chain was observed in a study of T cells in Graves' hyperthyroidism and ophthalmopathy. Whole-study results and caveats: The model forecast ophthalmopathy, anticipating it by a median about 6.5 months before onset. Blood also held most thyroid clonotypes expanded beyond 0.001.

It was RNA transcripts that yielded the amplified TCR beta CDR3 regions. The HTBI primer set served for first-round RT-PCR of the TCR CDR3. TCRdb re-analysed the multiplex PCR reads in MiXCR, keeping a single row per CDR3 protein. The sample yields 350,000 to 400,000 distinct CDR3 sequences, roughly 14% seen once. Patients showing uncontrolled infection, other autoimmune disease, pregnancy or lactation were ineligible. PBMCs stemmed from less than 13 ml fresh peripheral blood. Comments on this clonotype: Its specificity is unknown.

The TCR originated in a woman aged 55-69 years with Graves' hyperthyroidism. The specimen sequenced was blood.

This CDR3 is CASSSRTTTSYNEQFF. DNA for the CDR3: TGTGCCAGTAGTTCCCGGACCACGACCTCCTACAATGAGCAGTTCTTC. The gene calls are TRBV19 and TRBJ2-1; D is uncertain. Trimming cost V 5 bases and J 0 bases, with 14 bases left between them. Germline-derived CDR1 and CDR2 are LNHDA and SQIVND (reference sequence). The CDR3 sequence is 16 residues long.